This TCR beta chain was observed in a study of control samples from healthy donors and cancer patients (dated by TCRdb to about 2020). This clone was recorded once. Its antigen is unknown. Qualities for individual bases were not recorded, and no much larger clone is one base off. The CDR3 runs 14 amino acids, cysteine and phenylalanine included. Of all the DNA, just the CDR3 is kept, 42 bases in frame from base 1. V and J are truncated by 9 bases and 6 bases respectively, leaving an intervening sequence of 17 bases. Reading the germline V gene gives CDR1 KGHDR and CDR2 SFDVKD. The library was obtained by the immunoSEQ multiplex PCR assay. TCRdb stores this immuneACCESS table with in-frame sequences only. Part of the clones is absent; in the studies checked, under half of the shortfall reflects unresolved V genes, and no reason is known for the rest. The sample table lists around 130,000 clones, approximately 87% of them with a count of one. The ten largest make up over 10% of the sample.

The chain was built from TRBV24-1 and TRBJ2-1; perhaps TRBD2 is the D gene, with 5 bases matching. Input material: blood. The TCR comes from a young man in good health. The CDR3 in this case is CATSPSDGGNEQFF. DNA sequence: TGTGCCACCTCCCCCTCGGACGGAGGCAATGAGCAGTTCTTC.